The rows below give T cell receptor beta chains drawn from one sample of a study of T cells in Graves' hyperthyroidism and ophthalmopathy. TCRdb fed the multiplex PCR reads into MiXCR, producing one record per CDR3 protein. The sample lists roughly 200,000 distinct CDR3 sequences, about a sixth occurring once. The sequenced sample was blood. Receptors originate from a man aged 35-49 years with Graves' hyperthyroidism. The CDR3 runs from the conserved cysteine through the conserved F or W. The D gene is left open where the match is weak. Expanded clones get a size class; other rows say once, few or many, or leave the size out.

length,D,size,V,J,CDR3,DNA
14,-,many,TRBV10-3,TRBJ2-7,CAITSQAGSDEQYF,TGTGCCATCACTTCCCAGGCAGGGTCGGACGAGCAGTACTTC
14,-,many,TRBV20-1,TRBJ2-5,CSARDHGRGETQYF,TGCAGTGCTAGAGATCATGGGCGAGGAGAGACCCAGTACTTC
15,TRBD2,many,TRBV3-1,TRBJ2-5,CASSPLAGTQETQYF,TGTGCCAGCAGCCCCCTAGCGGGGACCCAAGAGACCCAGTACTTC
13,-,many,TRBV29-1,TRBJ2-2,CSVSYRNTGELFF,TGCAGCGTCTCCTACAGGAACACCGGGGAGCTGTTTTTT
18,-,-,TRBV7-2,TRBJ2-3,CASSLKGGGGGITDTQYF,TGTGCCAGCAGCCTCAAGGGAGGAGGGGGAGGTATCACAGATACGCAGTATTTT
17,-,-,TRBV4-1,TRBJ2-3,CASSRTGGDRSQDTQYF,TGCGCCAGCAGCCGCACCGGGGGGGACAGGAGTCAGGATACGCAGTATTTT
17,TRBD2,-,TRBV7-2,TRBJ2-3,CASSLLAGVHSTDTQYF,TGTGCCAGCAGCTTACTAGCGGGGGTCCATAGCACAGATACGCAGTATTTT
19,-,few,TRBV28,TRBJ2-2,CASRGRLGLRDTLTGELFF,TGTGCCAGCAGGGGACGTTTGGGGCTACGCGACACCCTCACCGGGGAGCTGTTTTTT
15,-,many,TRBV5-5,TRBJ1-2,CASSLQAGQNYGYTF,TGTGCCAGCAGCTTGCAGGCAGGTCAGAACTATGGCTACACCTTC
13,-,-,TRBV5-5,TRBJ1-2,CASSLLGNYGYTF,TGTGCCAGCAGCTTGCTAGGGAACTATGGCTACACCTTC
15,-,few,TRBV4-3,TRBJ1-2,CASSQEDTGNYGYTF,TGCGCCAGCAGCCAGGAAGATACAGGGAACTATGGCTACACCTTC
16,TRBD1,few,TRBV5-1,TRBJ1-2,CASSAAGTGTNYGYTF,TGCGCCAGCAGCGCCGCCGGGACAGGGACTAACTATGGCTACACCTTC
17,-,many,TRBV6-5,TRBJ1-1,CASSYSTVGSVNTEAFF,TGTGCCAGCAGTTACTCGACGGTTGGCAGTGTGAACACTGAAGCTTTCTTT
13,-,many,TRBV18,TRBJ1-1,CASSGNQHTEAFF,TGTGCCAGCTCGGGGAATCAACACACTGAAGCTTTCTTT
12,-,many,TRBV30,TRBJ1-3,CAWKRSGNTIYF,TGTGCCTGGAAGAGGTCTGGAAACACCATATATTTT
16,-,few,TRBV6-1,TRBJ2-7,CASTKQGLSGAYEQYF,TGTGCCAGCACCAAACAGGGACTTTCGGGGGCCTACGAGCAGTACTTC
13,-,-,TRBV6-2/TRBV6-3,TRBJ1-4,CASGRQPNEKLFF,TGTGCCAGCGGAAGACAGCCTAATGAAAAACTGTTTTTT
13,-,many,TRBV3-1,TRBJ1-5,CASSPAYGQPQHF,TGTGCCAGCAGCCCGGCCTACGGGCAGCCCCAGCATTTT
17,TRBD2,few,TRBV4-2,TRBJ2-4,CASSQGGTSRVSGIQYF,TGTGCCAGCAGCCAAGGGGGGACTAGCAGGGTATCGGGCATTCAGTACTTC
14,-,-,TRBV4-2,TRBJ1-1,CASSQDVTLGGAFF,TGTGCCAGCAGCCAAGATGTGACCCTCGGTGGCGCTTTCTTT
12,-,many,TRBV28,TRBJ2-1,CASQGLYNEQFF,TGTGCCAGCCAGGGATTGTACAATGAGCAGTTCTTC
14,TRBD2,many,TRBV12-3/TRBV12-4,TRBJ2-5,CASSSGGAVETQYF,TGTGCCAGCAGTTCGGGAGGGGCGGTGGAGACCCAGTACTTC
14,TRBD1,many,TRBV4-3,TRBJ2-2,CASRGTGNTGELFF,TGCGCCAGCAGAGGGACAGGGAACACCGGGGAGCTGTTTTTT
14,-,-,TRBV5-1,TRBJ2-7,CASSLGAETYEQYF,TGCGCCAGCAGCTTGGGGGCCGAAACCTACGAGCAGTACTTC
15,TRBD1,-,TRBV5-1,TRBJ1-4,CASSEEGQGGEKLFF,TGCGCCAGCAGCGAGGAGGGACAGGGGGGCGAAAAACTGTTTTTT
15,TRBD1,many,TRBV2,TRBJ2-7,CASSVGDRTLYEQYF,TGTGCCAGCAGTGTCGGGGACAGAACTTTGTACGAGCAGTACTTC
15,-,few,TRBV5-1,TRBJ2-1,CASSQGAGNTDEQFF,TGCGCCAGCAGTCAAGGGGCAGGGAACACCGATGAGCAGTTCTTC
15,TRBD1,-,TRBV9,TRBJ2-2,CASSAPPGGTGELFF,TGTGCCAGCAGCGCCCCCCCAGGGGGCACCGGGGAGCTGTTTTTT
16,-,many,TRBV3-1,TRBJ2-5,CASSQDLGWRGETQYF,TGTGCCAGCAGCCAAGATTTGGGGTGGCGGGGTGAGACCCAGTACTTC
13,-,many,TRBV12-3/TRBV12-4,TRBJ1-2,CASSLARYYGYTF,TGTGCCAGCAGTTTGGCCAGGTACTATGGCTACACCTTC
13,TRBD2,many,TRBV10-2,TRBJ2-4,CASSEPAGNIQYF,TGCGCCAGCAGTGAGCCAGCGGGGAACATTCAGTACTTC
14,TRBD1,many,TRBV2,TRBJ1-1,CAEQWDREDTEAFF,TGTGCCGAGCAATGGGACAGGGAGGACACTGAAGCTTTCTTT
12,-,many,TRBV30,TRBJ1-1,CAWSVHETEAFF,TGTGCCTGGAGTGTACACGAAACTGAAGCTTTCTTT
13,TRBD2,-,TRBV20-1,TRBJ2-3,CSARLAGADTQYF,TGCAGTGCTAGACTAGCGGGAGCAGATACGCAGTATTTT
14,TRBD1,many,TRBV12-3/TRBV12-4,TRBJ2-7,CASTQTGGSQEQYF,TGTGCCAGCACGCAGACAGGGGGTTCGCAGGAGCAGTACTTC
12,-,few,TRBV19,TRBJ2-2,CVSMEVAGELFF,TGTGTCAGTATGGAGGTGGCCGGGGAGCTGTTTTTT